This T cell receptor (beta chain) stems from a study of blood T cell repertoires in COVID-19. On the study more broadly: COVID-19 samples, acute and convalescent, were from the United States, Italy and Spain.

The repertoire was sequenced with immunoSEQ multiplex PCR; TCRdb's copy has only in-frame clones and lacks some. This sample carries 300,000 or so clones, 90% to 95% of them seen once, and the ten largest clones take 2.2%. Patients from Seattle were sampled longitudinally, starting during active infection. Losses at the gene ends were 6 bases for V and 8 bases for J; bases not matched to a gene: 8. The CDR3 loop spans 14 amino acids. CDR1 and CDR2 from the germline V gene are MNHEY and SVGAGI. This clone has only one observation. The sequence was obtained from a woman between 25 and 40 years old with COVID-19, enrolled during active disease. Sequencing used peripheral blood. The chain couples TRBV6-5 to TRBJ1-4, with 8 positions matching TRBD1. CDR3 DNA sequence: TGTGCCAGCAGGATGGACAGGGACAGAGAAAAACTGTTTTTT. Translated, it gives CASRMDRDREKLFF.